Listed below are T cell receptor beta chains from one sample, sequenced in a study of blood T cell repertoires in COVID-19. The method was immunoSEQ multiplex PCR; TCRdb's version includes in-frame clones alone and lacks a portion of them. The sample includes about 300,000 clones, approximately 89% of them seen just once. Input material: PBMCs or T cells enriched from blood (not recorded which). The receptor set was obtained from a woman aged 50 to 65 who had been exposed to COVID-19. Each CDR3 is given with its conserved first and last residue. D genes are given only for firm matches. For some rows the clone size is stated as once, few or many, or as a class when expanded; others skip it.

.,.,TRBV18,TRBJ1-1,TGTGCCAGCTCGTCCACAGGGATCGATGAAGCTTTCTTT,CASSSTGIDEAFF
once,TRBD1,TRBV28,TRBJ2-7,TGTGCCAGCAGTCTAAGGACAGGAAGCTCCTACGAGCAGTACTTC,CASSLRTGSSYEQYF
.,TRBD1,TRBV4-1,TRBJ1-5,TGCGCCAGCAGCCAAGAGGGCTGGACAGGGGCGGCTCAGCCCCAGCATTTT,CASSQEGWTGAAQPQHF
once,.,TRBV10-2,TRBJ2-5,TGCGCCAGCCGCCCGAGGGTGGGTTTCGAGACCCAGTACTTC,CASRPRVGFETQYF
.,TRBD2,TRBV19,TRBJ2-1,TGTGCCAGTTACGGACCGGGACTAAGCTCCTACAATGAGCAGTTCTTC,CASYGPGLSSYNEQFF
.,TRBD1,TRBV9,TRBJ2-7,TGTGCCAGCACCCAGGGACAGGGTAGCTACGAGCAGTACTTC,CASTQGQGSYEQYF
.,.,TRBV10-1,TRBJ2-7,TGCGCCAGCAGTGAGTCTTCAGGCCCCGAGCAGTACTTC,CASSESSGPEQYF
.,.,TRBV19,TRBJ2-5,TGTGCCAGTAGTCAGGACTGGCCCGGGACCCAGTACTTC,CASSQDWPGTQYF
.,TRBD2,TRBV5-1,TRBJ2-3,TGCGCCAGCAGCCGACTAGCGGGGGGGCCGGGAGATACGCAGTATTTT,CASSRLAGGPGDTQYF
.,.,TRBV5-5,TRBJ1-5,TGTGCCAGCAGCTCCGGACAGTATAGCAATCAGCCCCAGCATTTT,CASSSGQYSNQPQHF
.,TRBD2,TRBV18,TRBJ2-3,TGTGCCAGCTCACCACGTAGCGGGGCGGGAGATACGCAGTATTTT,CASSPRSGAGDTQYF
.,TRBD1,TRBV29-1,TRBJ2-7,TGCAGCGTTGAACGGGACAGGGGGCAAGAGCAGTACTTC,CSVERDRGQEQYF
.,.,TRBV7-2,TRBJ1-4,TGTGCCAGCAGCTCCCAGGCCGCAACTAATGAAAAACTGTTTTTT,CASSSQAATNEKLFF
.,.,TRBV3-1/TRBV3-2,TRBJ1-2,TGTGCCAGCAGCCAAGGAGGGAATGGCTACACCTTC,CASSQGGNGYTF
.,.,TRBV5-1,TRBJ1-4,TGCGCCAGCAGCTTGGGATACCAGGGAGGCGCAACTAATGAAAAACTGTTTTTT,CASSLGYQGGATNEKLFF
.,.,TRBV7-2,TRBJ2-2,TGTGCCAGCAGCTTAACAGGGTCCGGGGAGCTGTTTTTT,CASSLTGSGELFF
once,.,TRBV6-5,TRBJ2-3,TGTGCCAGCAGTTACACCGACGGGAGCACAGATACGCAGTATTTT,CASSYTDGSTDTQYF
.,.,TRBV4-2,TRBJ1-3,TGTGCCAGCAGCCGAGATGGACAGATAAGCTCTGGAAACACCATATATTTT,CASSRDGQISSGNTIYF
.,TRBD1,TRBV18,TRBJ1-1,TGTGCCAGCTCAAATAACAGGGGTGGGGACACTGAAGCTTTCTTT,CASSNNRGGDTEAFF